The text below deals with one T cell receptor beta chain. Its antigen remains unknown. The data derive from a study of shared clonotypes between healthy human individuals. Whole-study context: Sampling drew on donors who were two women and a few men aged 18 to 49. For every donor, three CD4 naive, three CD4 memory, two CD8 naive and one CD8 memory plates were used. Study-level points and caveats: Against clonotypes common to all four donors, non-shared ones had lower generation probabilities.

The naive CD8 subset, CD45RO-negative cells positively selected for CCR7, excluded terminally differentiated effector memory CD45RA+ cells. Sequenced by immunoSEQ multiplex PCR; TCRdb stores in-frame clones only, minus some. The sample yields about 600,000 clones, roughly 98% seen once. The source is a man aged 30 to 39 in good health. The material sequenced was naive CD8+ T cells sorted from blood.

The CDR3 region is CASSSEIGDYNEQFF. The CDR3 DNA sequence: TGTGCCAGCAGCTCCGAGATAGGGGATTACAATGAGCAGTTCTTC. This chain uses TRBV5-4 with TRBJ2-1; tentatively, D is TRBD1 (5 bases). Trimming left V 3 bases short and J 4 bases short, with 14 bases between. Germline V gene sequence: CDR1 SGHNT, CDR2 YYREEE (reference sequence). CDR3 length equals 15 residues.